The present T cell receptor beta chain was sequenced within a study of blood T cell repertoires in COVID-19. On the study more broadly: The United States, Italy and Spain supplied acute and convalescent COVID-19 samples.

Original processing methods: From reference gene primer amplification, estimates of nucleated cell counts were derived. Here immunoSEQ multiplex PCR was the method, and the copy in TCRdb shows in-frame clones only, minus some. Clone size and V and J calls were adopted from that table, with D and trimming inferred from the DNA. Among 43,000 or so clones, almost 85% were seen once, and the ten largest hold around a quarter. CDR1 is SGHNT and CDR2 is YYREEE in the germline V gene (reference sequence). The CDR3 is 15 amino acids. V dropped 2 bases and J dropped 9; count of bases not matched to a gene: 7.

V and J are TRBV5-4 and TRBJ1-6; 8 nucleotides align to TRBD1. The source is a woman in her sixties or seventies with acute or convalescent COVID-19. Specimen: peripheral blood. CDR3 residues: CASSLETGVSSPLHF. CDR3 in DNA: TGTGCCAGCAGCTTAGAGACAGGGGTTAGTTCACCCCTCCACTTT.